This TCR beta chain was obtained from a study of blood T cell repertoires in COVID-19. Whole-study context: Both acute and convalescent COVID-19 samples were obtained from the United States, Italy and Spain.

A Seattle source enrolled patients during active infection and followed them longitudinally. This CDR3 contains 16 residues. Trimming took 2 bases from V and 0 from J; bases not matched to a gene: 1. Germline lookup yields CDR1 SGHRS and CDR2 YFSETQ. As processed by the authors: It was from reference gene primer amplification that nucleated cell counts were estimated. Only in-frame clones appear in the TCRdb table, and some are missing; sequencing was by immunoSEQ multiplex PCR. V and J calls and clone size are as listed in that table; D and trimming were resolved from the DNA. The data show 110,000 to 150,000 clones, roughly 80% seen once. As concerns this clone: The sample has other DNA sequences that encode this CDR3 too.

The material sequenced was peripheral blood. The TCR sequence derives from a woman aged 65 to 85 with COVID-19, enrolled during active disease. The chain uses TRBV5-1 and TRBJ2-2, with 10 bases matching TRBD2. The CDR3 loop is CASSLTSGANTGELFF. DNA of the CDR3: TGCGCCAGCAGCTTAACTAGCGGGGCGAACACCGGGGAGCTGTTTTTT.